The rows below give T cell receptor beta chains drawn from one sample of a study of post-analysis software for immune sequencing data. MiXCR, run by TCRdb on the PCR reads, gives a single entry per CDR3 protein. Found here are a few hundred thousand distinct CDR3 sequences, roughly 36% of them singletons; the top ten hold roughly 13%. Source material: blood. All receptors come from a girl aged 10-17 years with multiple sclerosis. Both conserved end residues are part of each CDR3. The D gene is left open where the match is weak. The listing skips clone size in some rows; elsewhere it reads once, few, many or a size class.

TRBV6-5	few	TRBJ2-3	TRBD1	TGTGCCAGCAGTTACCCGGACAGGGATTGGTTGAGCACAGATACGCAGTATTTT	CASSYPDRDWLSTDTQYF
TRBV7-9	once	TRBJ2-5	-	TGTGCCAGCAGCTCAGGGACGGTAGAGACCCAGTACTTC	CASSSGTVETQYF
TRBV28	-	TRBJ2-1	TRBD2	TGTGCCAGCAGTAGGGGGACTAGCGGGTGGAGCTCCTACAATGAGCAGTTCTTC	CASSRGTSGWSSYNEQFF
TRBV12-3/TRBV12-4	-	TRBJ2-1	-	TGTGCCAGCAGTTCCCAAGACAGTTCTAGGGGAAATGAGCAGTTCTTC	CASSSQDSSRGNEQFF
TRBV9	few	TRBJ2-5	-	TGTGCCAGCAGCGAATCCGGGGCTAGCGTTGTGTGGGGCCAAGAGACCCAGTACTTC	CASSESGASVVWGQETQYF
TRBV6-1	-	TRBJ2-7	TRBD1	TGTGCCAGCAGTGAGCTACAGGGGGGTGAGGATAACGAGCAGTACTTC	CASSELQGGEDNEQYF
TRBV27	-	TRBJ2-1	TRBD2	TGTGCCAGCAGGTCCGGGACTAGCTCCAATGAGCAGTTCTTC	CASRSGTSSNEQFF
TRBV7-8	-	TRBJ2-5	-	TGTGCCAGCAGCGGGGTTGGGGGAGAGACCCAGTGCTTC	CASSGVGGETQCF
TRBV3-1	few	TRBJ1-2	-	TGTGCCAGCAGCCAAGTGGACTATCGGGGTGGCTACACCTTC	CASSQVDYRGGYTF
TRBV6-2/TRBV6-3	-	TRBJ2-7	TRBD1	TGTGCCAGCAGTGGGGACAGGAACAACTACGAGCAGTACTTC	CASSGDRNNYEQYF
TRBV5-6	-	TRBJ2-7	-	TGTGCCAGCAGCTTACTCCTCCTGGGGAGATCCGAGCAGTACTTC	CASSLLLLGRSEQYF
TRBV6-5	-	TRBJ2-7	-	TGTGCCAGCAGTTACGGGGGGTCTACCTACGAGCAGTACTTC	CASSYGGSTYEQYF
TRBV7-2	-	TRBJ2-3	-	TGTGCCAGCAGCTTTATGGATACGCAGTATTTT	CASSFMDTQYF
TRBV6-2/TRBV6-3	few	TRBJ2-1	TRBD2	TGTGCCAGCAGTTTCACCGGGACTAGCGGGGGGGCGCGGAATGAGCAGTTCTTC	CASSFTGTSGGARNEQFF
TRBV5-1	-	TRBJ1-4	-	TGCGCCAGCAGCCCGGCGGGGGGGGCAAATGAAAAACTGTTTTTT	CASSPAGGANEKLFF
TRBV5-4	once	TRBJ1-1	-	TGTGCCAGCACCATTGGGCGGGCTGAAGCTTTCTTT	CASTIGRAEAFF
TRBV29-1	-	TRBJ2-1	-	TGCAGCGTTGAAGATACCCTAGCGAGTGAGCAGTTCTTC	CSVEDTLASEQFF
TRBV10-3	-	TRBJ1-1	TRBD1	TGTGCCACCCAAAAGACAGGGGGCCCAGTCTCCGGCACTGAAGCTTTCTTT	CATQKTGGPVSGTEAFF
TRBV4-1	-	TRBJ2-7	TRBD1	TGCGCCTGCAGCCCGACAGGGGGCGAGCAGTACTTC	CACSPTGGEQYF
TRBV7-9	-	TRBJ2-3	TRBD2	TGTGCCAGCAGTCCTACTAGCGGGGGGACCACAGATACGCAGTATTTT	CASSPTSGGTTDTQYF
TRBV11-2	-	TRBJ2-7	TRBD2	TGTGCCAGCAGCTTAGTGGGAGGGGAAGGCTCCTACGAGCAGTACTTC	CASSLVGGEGSYEQYF
TRBV7-3	-	TRBJ2-3	TRBD1	TGTGCCAGCAGCCCTGGTCAGGGGGCACTCACGCAGTATTTT	CASSPGQGALTQYF
TRBV6-5	-	TRBJ1-1	-	TGCGCCAGCAGCCCCCAATCCGGGGGGCGAGCTTTCTTT	CASSPQSGGRAFF
TRBV13	once	TRBJ2-7	-	TGTGCCAGCAGCTCCCACCACGGGCAGTACTTC	CASSSHHGQYF
TRBV3-1	-	TRBJ2-5	TRBD1	TGTGCCAGCAGCCTCAACGGTGCAGGGGGCCAAGAGACCCAGTACTTC	CASSLNGAGGQETQYF
TRBV5-1	-	TRBJ2-3	-	TGCACCAGCAGCTTAGTTATCCAGGGCCCAACAGATACGCAGTATTTT	CTSSLVIQGPTDTQYF
TRBV3-1	few	TRBJ1-1	-	TGTGCCAGCAGCCTCGGATCGTCGTGGGCTTTCTTT	CASSLGSSWAFF
TRBV6-1	-	TRBJ2-7	-	TGTGCCAGCACATCTGGACAGTCCTACGAGCAGTACTTC	CASTSGQSYEQYF
TRBV5-1	-	TRBJ2-1	TRBD2	TGCGCCAGCAGGCCTAGCGGGGGGAACTACAATGAGCAGTTCTTC	CASRPSGGNYNEQFF
TRBV11-2	few	TRBJ1-6	TRBD1	TGTGCCAGCAGCTCAGGGACAGGGACGGCATATAATTCACCCCTCCACTTT	CASSSGTGTAYNSPLHF
TRBV29-1	-	TRBJ2-3	TRBD2	TGCAGCGTCATGGGACTAGCGGGGGGCCAATCCAGCGCAGATACGCAGTATTTT	CSVMGLAGGQSSADTQYF
TRBV6-2/TRBV6-3	-	TRBJ2-7	TRBD1	TGTGCCAGCAGAAGATCGGGACAGGGGTCCGAGCAGTACTTC	CASRRSGQGSEQYF
TRBV6-5	-	TRBJ1-2	TRBD1	TGTGCCAGCATTCCCCGGACAGGGGCTAACTATGGCTACACCTTC	CASIPRTGANYGYTF
TRBV7-8	few	TRBJ1-1	TRBD1	TGTGCCAGCAGCTTCGGACAGGGGGCCTCACCGATGAACACTGAAGCTTTCTTT	CASSFGQGASPMNTEAFF
TRBV13	few	TRBJ1-6	TRBD1	TGTGCCAGCAGCTTAAGGACAGGGAATTCACCCCTCCACTTT	CASSLRTGNSPLHF
TRBV12-3/TRBV12-4	-	TRBJ2-5	-	TGTGCCAGCACCTATAACTATATGCAGGAGACCCAGTACTTC	CASTYNYMQETQYF
TRBV7-2	few	TRBJ1-4	-	TGTGCCAGCAGCTTAGATCCGGGGGAAAAACTGTTTTTT	CASSLDPGEKLFF
TRBV7-6	few	TRBJ1-1	-	TGTGCCAGCAGCGTCGGACCGTGGAACACTGAAGCTTTCTTT	CASSVGPWNTEAFF
TRBV5-4	-	TRBJ2-3	TRBD2	TGTGCCAGCAGCTATGGAACTAGCGAACACACAGATACGCAGTATTTT	CASSYGTSEHTDTQYF
TRBV4-1	-	TRBJ1-6	-	TGCGCCAGCAGCCCTCACTGGACAGACCAAAATTCACCCCTCCACTTT	CASSPHWTDQNSPLHF
TRBV29-1	-	TRBJ1-1	-	TGCAGCGTCTTGGGGACCCTGAGGACTGAAGCTTTCTTT	CSVLGTLRTEAFF
TRBV4-1	-	TRBJ2-4	TRBD1	TGCGCCAGCAGCCAAGGGGGACAGGGGTTGATCGGCAAAAACATTCAGTACTTC	CASSQGGQGLIGKNIQYF
TRBV7-3	few	TRBJ2-7	-	TGTGCCAGCAGCCCGTGGCCAGGGGGGACCTACGAGCAGTACTTC	CASSPWPGGTYEQYF
TRBV7-2	-	TRBJ2-5	-	TGTGCCAGCAGCCTGGACCTAAGGGGACAAGAGACCCAGTACTTC	CASSLDLRGQETQYF
TRBV11-1	few	TRBJ2-5	TRBD1	TGTGCCAGCAGCCCGGACAGGGAACTCCAAGAGACCCAGTACTTC	CASSPDRELQETQYF
TRBV6-6	-	TRBJ2-3	-	TGTGCCAGCAGTTACAGTACTCAAGATACGCAGTATTTT	CASSYSTQDTQYF
TRBV5-5	few	TRBJ1-2	-	TGTGCCAGCAGCTTGAATCTCGAGGGTGGCTACACCTTC	CASSLNLEGGYTF
TRBV29-1	few	TRBJ2-1	-	TGCAGCGTTGAGGCGGGTCCCAATGAGCAGTTCTTC	CSVEAGPNEQFF
TRBV5-1	-	TRBJ2-3	TRBD1	TGCGCCAGCAGCGGTCGGGACAGGGGGACACTCCTTACGCAGTATTTT	CASSGRDRGTLLTQYF
TRBV5-1	-	TRBJ2-3	-	TGCGCCAGCAGCTTTCCGGCTAGGGGCACAGATACGCAGTATTTT	CASSFPARGTDTQYF
TRBV5-1	once	TRBJ2-3	TRBD2	TGCGCCGGCAGCTTTTTAGCGGGAGGCACAGATACGCAGTATTTT	CAGSFLAGGTDTQYF
TRBV20-1	-	TRBJ2-1	TRBD2	TGCAGTGCCAGCGGGGGGGGTGCTGAGCAGTTCTTC	CSASGGGAEQFF
TRBV7-9	-	TRBJ2-7	TRBD1	TGTGCCAGCAGCACAGGGGGAGGCTCCTACGAGCAGTACTTC	CASSTGGGSYEQYF
TRBV20-1	once	TRBJ2-7	-	TGCAGTGGAGGAGGAGACGCCTACGAGCAGTACTTC	CSGGGDAYEQYF
TRBV20-1	-	TRBJ2-5	-	TGCAGTGCTAGTAAAAGAGAGACCCAGTACTTC	CSASKRETQYF
TRBV20-1	-	TRBJ2-1	-	TGCAGTGCTCGGGGGTCTCACAATGAGCAGTTCTTC	CSARGSHNEQFF
TRBV12-3/TRBV12-4	few	TRBJ1-5	TRBD1	TGTGCCAGCAGTTTTGGGAGGGGGCCGGGTCAGCCCCAGCATTTT	CASSFGRGPGQPQHF